The 11 T cell receptor beta chains below come from one sample, sequenced in a study of shared clonotypes between healthy human individuals. Assay used: immunoSEQ multiplex PCR; TCRdb lists only in-frame clones, some missing. The table shows about 1.5 million clones, with roughly 96% occurring only once. Specimen: naive CD4+ T cells sorted from blood. Subset defined: CD45RA+ positively selected. The receptors were gathered from a young man in good health.

V gene TRBV28 combines with J gene TRBJ1-3; 10 positions agree with TRBD1. Germline loops: CDR1 MDHEN, CDR2 SYDVKM. Trimming at V came to 2 bases and at J to 8 bases, leaving 3 bases not matched to a gene. The CDR3 is made up of 14 amino acids. The CDR3 DNA sequence: TGTGCCAGCAGTTTACGGGACAGGGGAGACACCATATATTTT. It codes for CASSLRDRGDTIYF.

The V call is TRBV5-1, the J call TRBJ1-1; D gene unclear. Germline CDR1 SGHRS, CDR2 YFSETQ. The CDR3 is made up of 17 amino acids. Between the trimmed V and J ends, which lost 4 bases and 5 bases, there was a span of 24 bases. The CDR3 reads CASSRDIIPTSETEAFF. CDR3 DNA sequence: TGCGCCAGCAGCCGAGACATAATCCCAACCTCTGAGACTGAAGCTTTCTTT.

Only one count was recorded for this clone. The J gene is TRBJ2-2, the V gene TRBV5-1; 10 bases are shared with TRBD2. Germline values: CDR1 SGHRS, CDR2 YFSETQ. The CDR3 consists of 17 residues. The ends lost 3 bases at V and 2 bases at J; junction bases unmatched: 7. The CDR3 spells CASSSTGTSANTGELFF. The CDR3 DNA sequence: TGCGCCAGCAGCTCTACCGGGACTAGCGCTAACACCGGGGAGCTGTTTTTT.

V and J are TRBV18 and TRBJ1-1; D gene uncertain. The CDR3 has 14 amino acids. CDR1 and CDR2 (germline): KGHSH, LQKENI. V shed 6 bases and J shed 0 bases, with 11 bases lying between them. Here the CDR3 DNA reads TGTGCCAGCTCTCATAATGCCATGAACACTGAAGCTTTCTTT. Its protein is CASSHNAMNTEAFF.

Turning to this clone: The same CDR3 can be traced to other DNA sequences in this sample. The chain is built from TRBV5-1 and TRBJ2-3; D is unresolved. The CDR3 length is 14 residues. The ends were cut back, 0 bases at V and 2 bases at J, with 7 bases in the middle. CDR1 is SGHRS and CDR2 is YFSETQ in the germline V gene. The chain's CDR3 is CASSLGQFTDTQYF. In DNA, the CDR3 is TGCGCCAGCAGCTTGGGCCAGTTCACAGATACGCAGTATTTT.

This sequence joins TRBV7-9 and TRBJ1-2; D remains ambiguous. Germline V lookup: CDR1 SEHNR, CDR2 FQNEAQ (reference sequence). Trimming cost V 5 bases and J 2 bases, with 9 bases left between them. The CDR3 consists of 13 residues. The CDR3 sequence is CASSGPGNYGYTF. The CDR3 nucleotides are TGTGCCAGCAGCGGTCCGGGGAACTATGGCTACACCTTC. Drawing the rest from reference TRBV7-9 and TRBJ1-2, the complete variable domain is DTGVSQNPRHKITKRGQNVTFRCDPISEHNRLYWYRQTLGQGPEFLTYFQNEAQLEKSRLLSDRFSAERPKGSFSTLEIQRTEQGDSAMYLCASSGPGNYGYTFGSGTRLTVV.

The sample holds one count of this clone. The chain links TRBV7-6 to TRBJ1-5; D is unclear. Germline V gives CDR1 SGHVS, CDR2 FNYEAQ. Trimming shortened V by 5 bases and J by 7 bases, and 12 bases separated the two germline ends. The CDR3 covers 13 residues. The CDR3 nucleotides are TGTGCCAGCAGCAGTCACCCGGCGCAGCCCCAGCATTTT. This gives the protein CASSSHPAQPQHF.

The chain couples TRBV30 to TRBJ2-7; TRBD1 might be the D (6 bases). Germline V gene sequence: CDR1 GTSNPN, CDR2 SVGIG (reference sequence). CDR3 length: 15 residues. V lost 3 bases and J 5 bases, leaving 20 bases between the germline ends. CDR3 sequence reads: CAWRRGSQGSHEQYF. CDR3 bases: TGTGCCTGGAGAAGGGGATCGCAGGGGAGCCACGAGCAGTACTTC. Full variable domain (remainder filled in from reference TRBV30 and TRBJ2-7): SQTIHQWPATLVQPVGSPLSLECTVEGTSNPNLYWYRQAAGRGLQLLFYSVGIGQISSEVPQNLSASRPQDRQFILSSKKLLLSDSGFYLCAWRRGSQGSHEQYFGPGTRLTVT.

This clone was recorded once. The chain has TRBV5-1 and TRBJ2-1; D is unclear. V was shortened by 4 bases and J by 7 bases, with 15 bases between the two germline ends. Germline-derived CDR1 and CDR2 are SGHRS and YFSETQ. The CDR3 has 14 residues. The CDR3 nucleotides read TGCGCCAGCAGCCTGCGGTCGCTCAGGAATGAGCAGTTCTTC. It translates to CASSLRSLRNEQFF.

The chain recombines TRBV7-2 with TRBJ2-1; the D gene is possibly TRBD2 (6 bases). Trimming took off 5 bases at V and 4 bases at J, with 18 bases between the two ends. The CDR3 covers 16 residues. Germline values: CDR1 SGHTA, CDR2 FQGNSA. The DNA of the CDR3 is TGTGCCAGCAGCGGGGGTGGGCTAGCGCGATACAATGAGCAGTTCTTC. Translation: CASSGGGLARYNEQFF.

This clone was picked up one time. This same CDR3 is encoded by further DNA sequences in the sample. The chain carries TRBV6-5 and TRBJ2-5; 7 bases line up with TRBD2. The germline CDR1 and CDR2 sequences are MNHEY and SVGAGI. The V gene end was trimmed by 0 bases and the J gene end by 5 bases; junction bases not matched to a gene: 3. This CDR3 comprises 14 residues. In nucleotides, the CDR3 is TGTGCCAGCAGTTACTCGGGAGGGTGGGAGACCCAGTACTTC. It translates to CASSYSGGWETQYF.